The sequence of this T cell receptor (beta chain) was determined in a study of blood T cell repertoires in COVID-19. Study overall: PBMCs, B-cell-depleted T cells, or T cells provided the cDNA or gDNA that made up the material.

This clone was recorded many times. Germline V lookup: CDR1 SEHNR, CDR2 FQNEAQ (reference sequence). Trimming took off 5 bases at V and 3 bases at J, with 13 bases between the two ends. The CDR3 has 15 residues. In the original analysis: From reference gene primer amplification, estimates of nucleated cell counts were derived. Method: immunoSEQ multiplex PCR; TCRdb's copy keeps in-frame clones and lacks some. From that table come the V and J calls and clone size; the DNA was used to work out D and trimming. Of approximately 210,000 clones listed, about 88% are singletons. The receptor comes from a woman in her 40s who had recovered from COVID-19. The sequencing input was peripheral blood. This chain links TRBV7-9 with TRBJ1-4; D unresolved. In nucleotides, the CDR3 is TGTGCCAGCAGCCAAGAGGGCCTCCCTAATGAAAAACTGTTTTTT. Translating it yields CASSQEGLPNEKLFF.